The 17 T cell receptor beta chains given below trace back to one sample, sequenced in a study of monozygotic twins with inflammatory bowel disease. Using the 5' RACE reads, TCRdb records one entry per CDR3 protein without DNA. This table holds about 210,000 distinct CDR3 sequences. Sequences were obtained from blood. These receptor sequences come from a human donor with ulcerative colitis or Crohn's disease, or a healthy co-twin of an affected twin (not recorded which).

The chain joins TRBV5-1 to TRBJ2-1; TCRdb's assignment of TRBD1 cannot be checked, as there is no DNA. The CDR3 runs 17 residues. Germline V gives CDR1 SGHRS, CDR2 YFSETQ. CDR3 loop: CASSLPRDRDARNEQFF.

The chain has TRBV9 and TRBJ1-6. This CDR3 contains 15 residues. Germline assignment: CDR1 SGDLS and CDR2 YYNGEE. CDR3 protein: CASSVSGLYNSPLHF. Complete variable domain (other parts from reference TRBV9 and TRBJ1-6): DSGVTQTPKHLITATGQRVTLRCSPRSGDLSVYWYQQSLDQGLQFLIQYYNGEERAKGNILERFSAQQFPDLHSELNLSSLELGDSALYFCASSVSGLYNSPLHFGNGTRLTVT.

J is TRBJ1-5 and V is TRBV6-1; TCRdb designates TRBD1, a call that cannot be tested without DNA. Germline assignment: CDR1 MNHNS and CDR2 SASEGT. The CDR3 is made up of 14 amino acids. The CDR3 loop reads CASRQQGNNQPQHF.

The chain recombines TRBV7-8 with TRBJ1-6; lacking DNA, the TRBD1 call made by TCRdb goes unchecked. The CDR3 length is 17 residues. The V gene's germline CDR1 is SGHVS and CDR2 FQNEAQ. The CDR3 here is CASSLAPGVGKNLPLHF.

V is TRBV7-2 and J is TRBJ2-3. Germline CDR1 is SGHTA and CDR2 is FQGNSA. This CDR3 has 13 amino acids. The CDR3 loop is CASSFPTDGEQYF.

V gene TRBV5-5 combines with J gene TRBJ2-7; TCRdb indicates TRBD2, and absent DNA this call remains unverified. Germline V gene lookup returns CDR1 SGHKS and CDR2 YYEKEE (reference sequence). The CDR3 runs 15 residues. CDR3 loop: CASSLAPREPYEQYF.

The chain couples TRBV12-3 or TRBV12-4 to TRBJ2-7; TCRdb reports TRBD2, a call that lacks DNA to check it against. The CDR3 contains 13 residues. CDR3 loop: CASTPGLTYEQYF.

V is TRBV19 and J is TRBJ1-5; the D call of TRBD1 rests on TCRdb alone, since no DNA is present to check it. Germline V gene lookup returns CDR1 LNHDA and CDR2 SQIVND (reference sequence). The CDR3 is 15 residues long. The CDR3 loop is CASTMGGGWGQPQHF.

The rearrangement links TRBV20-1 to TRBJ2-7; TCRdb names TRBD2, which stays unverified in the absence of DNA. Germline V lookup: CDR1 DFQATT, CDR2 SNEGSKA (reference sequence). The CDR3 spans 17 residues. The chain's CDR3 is CSASPGTRGVMMGEQYF.

CDR3 protein: CASSLTGTSRAQYF. The chain combines TRBV28 with TRBJ2-3; TCRdb's assignment of TRBD2 cannot be checked, as there is no DNA. Germline CDR1 is MDHEN and CDR2 is SYDVKM. This CDR3 has 14 residues.

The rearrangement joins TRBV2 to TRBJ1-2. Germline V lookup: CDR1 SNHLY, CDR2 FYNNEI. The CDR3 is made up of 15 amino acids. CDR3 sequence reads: CASSEEGRTNYGYTF.

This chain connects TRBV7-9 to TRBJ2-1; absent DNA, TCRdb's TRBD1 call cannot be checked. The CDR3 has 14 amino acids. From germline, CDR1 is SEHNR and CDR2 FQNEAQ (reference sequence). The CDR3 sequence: CASTGGGRYNEQFF.

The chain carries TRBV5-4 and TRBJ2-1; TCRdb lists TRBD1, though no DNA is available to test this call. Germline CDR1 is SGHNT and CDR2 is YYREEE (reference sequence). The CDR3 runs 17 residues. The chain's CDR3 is CASSLPQGASSYNEQFF.

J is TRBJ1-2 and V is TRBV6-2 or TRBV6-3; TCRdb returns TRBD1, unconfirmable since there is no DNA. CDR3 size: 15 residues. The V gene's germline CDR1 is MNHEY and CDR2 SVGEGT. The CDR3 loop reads CASNKMDSFNYGYTF.

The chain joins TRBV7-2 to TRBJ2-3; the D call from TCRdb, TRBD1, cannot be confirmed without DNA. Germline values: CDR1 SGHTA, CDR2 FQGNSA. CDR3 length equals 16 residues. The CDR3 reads CASSLGGTGGADTQYF.

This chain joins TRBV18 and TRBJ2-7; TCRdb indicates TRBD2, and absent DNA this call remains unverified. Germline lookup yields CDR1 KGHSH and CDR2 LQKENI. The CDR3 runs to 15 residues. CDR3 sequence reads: CASSPPASGMNEQYF. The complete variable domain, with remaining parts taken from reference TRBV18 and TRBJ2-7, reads NAGVMQNPRHLVRRRGQEARLRCSPMKGHSHVYWYRQLPEEGLKFMVYLQKENIIDESGMPKERFSAEFPKEGPSILRIQQVVRGDSAAYFCASSPPASGMNEQYFGPGTRLTVT.

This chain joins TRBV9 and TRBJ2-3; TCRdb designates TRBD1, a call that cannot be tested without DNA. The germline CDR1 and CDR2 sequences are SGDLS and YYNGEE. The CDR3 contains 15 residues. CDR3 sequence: CASSVWGRDTDTQYF.